The clone carrying this T cell receptor beta chain has just a few counts. The CDR3 sequence is 15 residues long. In germline, CDR1 is SGHDN, CDR2 FVKESK. V gave up 1 base and J gave up 9 bases, with 13 bases separating them. This entry comes from a study of identical twins. TCRdb reanalysed the 5' RACE reads using MiXCR and keeps one entry per CDR3 protein. The data show fewer than 650,000 distinct CDR3 sequences, with roughly 9.5% seen just once and roughly 3% held by the top ten. These data were also reused for a study on yellow fever vaccine responses in identical twins. That work adds: Twins' vaccine T cell response reportedly gave the appearance of partial convergence and partial personalization.

The chain links TRBV14 to TRBJ1-6; perhaps TRBD1 as D (5 bases). The source material was PBMCs. The sequence derives from a woman aged 18-29 years in good health. CDR3 sequence: CASSQARDGFSPLHF. Here the CDR3 DNA reads TGTGCCAGCAGCCAAGCCAGGGACGGGTTTTCACCCCTCCACTTT.